In this sample, the clone carrying this TCR beta chain turned up a few times. The authors used template switching to add a universal primer site and gave cDNA unique molecular identifiers. TCRdb reprocessed the 5' RACE reads with MiXCR, giving one entry per CDR3 protein. The data contain 400,000 to 550,000 distinct CDR3 sequences, roughly 13% of them seen just once; the ten biggest clones take up around 0.98%. The data were taken from a study of identical twins. These data were also filed under a second study, of yellow fever vaccine responses in identical twins.

The sample consisted of CD4+ T cells sorted from blood. This TCR was recovered from a woman younger than 35 in good health.

CDR3 sequence: CASSFPQGGGKNIQYF. The DNA for the CDR3 is TGTGCCAGCAGTTTCCCGCAGGGAGGAGGCAAAAACATTCAGTACTTC. The chain has TRBV6-2 or TRBV6-3 and TRBJ2-4, with D perhaps matching TRBD2 (6 bases). The ends were cut back, 4 bases at V and 3 bases at J, with 16 bases in the middle. CDR3 length: 16 residues. Germline CDR1 MNHEY, CDR2 SVGEGT.